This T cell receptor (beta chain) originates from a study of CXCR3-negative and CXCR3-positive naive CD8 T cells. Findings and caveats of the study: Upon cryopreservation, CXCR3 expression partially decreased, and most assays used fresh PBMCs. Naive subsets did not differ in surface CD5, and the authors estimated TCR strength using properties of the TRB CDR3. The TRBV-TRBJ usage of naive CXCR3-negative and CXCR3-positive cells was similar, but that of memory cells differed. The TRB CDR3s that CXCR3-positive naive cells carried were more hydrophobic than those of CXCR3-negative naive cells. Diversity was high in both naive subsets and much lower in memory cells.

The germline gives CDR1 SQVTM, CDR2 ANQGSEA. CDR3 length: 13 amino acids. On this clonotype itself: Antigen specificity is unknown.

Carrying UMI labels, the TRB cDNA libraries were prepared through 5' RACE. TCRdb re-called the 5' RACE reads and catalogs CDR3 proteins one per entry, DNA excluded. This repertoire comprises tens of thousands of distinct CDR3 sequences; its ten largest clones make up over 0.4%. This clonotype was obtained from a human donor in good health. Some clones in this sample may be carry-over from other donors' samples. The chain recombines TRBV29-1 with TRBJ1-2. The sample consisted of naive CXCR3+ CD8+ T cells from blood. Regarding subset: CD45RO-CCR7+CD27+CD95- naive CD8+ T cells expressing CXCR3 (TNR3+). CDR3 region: CSVEFGGGYGYTF.